A selection of T cell receptor beta chains follows, all from one sample in a study of blood T cell repertoires in COVID-19. Profiling relied on immunoSEQ multiplex PCR, and the TCRdb table lists in-frame clones only, not all of them. The repertoire holds around 200,000 clones, with around 90% as singletons. The sample consisted of peripheral blood. Every receptor here comes from a man aged 40-50 years with active or convalescent COVID-19. Both conserved end residues are trimmed from each CDR3.

j_gene,v_gene,len,CDR3aa
TRBJ1-4,TRBV4-1,13,ASSQESGINEKLF
TRBJ2-5,TRBV7-6,15,ASSWTVGQGVGETQY
TRBJ1-1,TRBV12-3/TRBV12-4,11,ASSPDRDTEAF
TRBJ2-2,TRBV9,13,ASSAPPQPTGELF
TRBJ2-2,TRBV5-1,13,ASSPDRAGTGELF
TRBJ1-5,TRBV5-4,11,ASSLRPGEPQH
TRBJ1-5,TRBV5-1,13,ASSFVGGSNQPQH
TRBJ2-3,TRBV28,13,ASSPNTGTADTQY
TRBJ1-1,TRBV7-6,12,ASSLGTGYTEAF
TRBJ1-3,TRBV19,14,ASSIGAVTPGNTIY
TRBJ2-1,TRBV5-1,15,ASRWLAGGPGSNEQF
TRBJ2-6,TRBV28,10,ASSSASNVLT
TRBJ2-2,TRBV4-1,17,ASRIDGTGRFFRTGELF
TRBJ1-5,TRBV7-3,13,ASSLRRGGLQPQH
TRBJ2-1,TRBV11-2,15,ASSSQRSSGGAGEQF
TRBJ2-5,TRBV6-2/TRBV6-3,15,ASSLRTSGGLQETQY
TRBJ1-6,TRBV5-1,12,ASSLRGADSPLH
TRBJ1-2,TRBV6-5,13,ASSYRDRLNYGYT
TRBJ2-1,TRBV5-1,12,ASSLGQEGNEQF
TRBJ2-2,TRBV3-1/TRBV3-2,16,APSHGTCGGAGTGELF
TRBJ2-3,TRBV20-1,10,SASRGRDTQY
TRBJ1-1,TRBV7-9,12,ASSSAGVATEAF
TRBJ2-2,TRBV18,12,ASSPPFEGGELF
TRBJ1-2,TRBV27,11,ASSSGTGIGYT
TRBJ2-1,TRBV7-8,12,ASSNRDRGNEQF
TRBJ1-5,TRBV4-1,13,ASSQDFASNQPQH
TRBJ2-1,TRBV4-2,14,ASSQVSRVSYNEQF